The sequence of this TCR beta chain was determined in a study of molecular identifiers for immune sequencing clone quantification. The sample holds a few counts of this clonotype. The length of the CDR3 is 16 residues. Trimming took off 4 bases at V and 0 bases at J, with 15 bases between the two ends. Germline assignment: CDR1 PRHDT and CDR2 FYEKMQ (reference sequence). TCRdb re-called the PCR reads with MiXCR, one entry per CDR3 protein. Here the sample spans 90,000 to 120,000 distinct CDR3 sequences, roughly a third being singletons. The sample taken for sequencing was naive CD8+ T cells from blood, with Jurkat cell RNA spiked in. The subset is: FACS-sorted CD8+CD4-CCR7+CD45RA+ naive T cells. The gene calls are TRBV13 and TRBJ1-1; TRBD1 is a possible D gene (6 bases). This TCR came from a human donor in good health. Some libraries in this study had Jurkat cell RNA spiked in. Written as DNA, the CDR3 is TGTGCCAGCAGCTCGGTCCGCCAGGGGATGAACACTGAAGCTTTCTTT. Its protein is CASSSVRQGMNTEAFF. Full variable domain (outside the CDR3, taken from reference TRBV13 and TRBJ1-1): AAGVIQSPRHLIKEKRETATLKCYPIPRHDTVYWYQQGPGQDPQFLISFYEKMQSDKGSIPDRFSAQQFSDYHSELNMSSLELGDSALYFCASSSVRQGMNTEAFFGQGTRLTVV.